This passage covers 8 T cell receptor beta chains from one sample sequenced in a study of T cells expressing NK-cell markers. TCRdb reprocessed the 5' RACE reads; each CDR3 protein has one entry and no DNA is given. Listed are about 170,000 distinct CDR3 sequences; about 19% falls within the top ten. The sample comprised blood T cells: a sorted CD56 or NKG2C T cell subset, CD4+ or CD8+ T cells, or bulk PBMC T cells (not recorded which). The receptors originated from a man aged 18-75 years in good health.

The chain joins TRBV19 to TRBJ1-1; absent DNA, TCRdb's TRBD1 call cannot be checked. This CDR3 comprises 14 residues. CDR1 LNHDA and CDR2 SQIVND come from the germline V gene (reference sequence). CDR3: CASSRTGLTTEAFF.

The chain uses TRBV20-1 and TRBJ2-5; TCRdb reports TRBD2, a call that lacks DNA to check it against. Germline V gives CDR1 DFQATT, CDR2 SNEGSKA (reference sequence). The CDR3 extends over 14 amino acids. CDR3 protein: CSAEDGEEQETQYF.

The genes are TRBV12-3 or TRBV12-4 and TRBJ2-7; checking the TCRdb D call of TRBD1 is not possible without DNA. The CDR3 contains 16 residues. The CDR3 is CASSSGQAWRYYEQYF.

The chain uses TRBV6-1 and TRBJ2-7; the TCRdb D gene call, TRBD1, has no DNA to confirm it. Germline CDR1 is MNHNS and CDR2 is SASEGT. The CDR3 extends over 14 amino acids. CDR3: CASSVQGGWYEQYF.

The rearrangement joins TRBV5-1 to TRBJ2-7. This CDR3 region has 15 residues. From germline, CDR1 is SGHRS and CDR2 YFSETQ. CDR3 sequence reads: CASSLEPQYSYEQYF. The full variable domain, its missing parts supplied by reference TRBV5-1 and TRBJ2-7, is KAGVTQTPRYLIKTRGQQVTLSCSPISGHRSVSWYQQTPGQGLQFLFEYFSETQRNKGNFPGRFSGRQFSNSRSEMNVSTLELGDSALYLCASSLEPQYSYEQYFGPGTRLTVT.

The chain is built from TRBV11-1 and TRBJ2-3; the D call of TRBD1 rests on TCRdb alone, since no DNA is present to check it. The CDR3 is 20 residues long. The germline V gene has CDR1 SGHAT and CDR2 FQDESV (reference sequence). This chain's CDR3 is CASSAEQGAVRVRHTDTQYF.

V and J are TRBV9 and TRBJ2-1. CDR3 length equals 15 residues. Germline-derived CDR1 and CDR2 are SGDLS and YYNGEE. This chain's CDR3 is CASSVAGSNNNEQFF.

V usage is TRBV10-3 and J usage is TRBJ1-5; TCRdb names TRBD1, which stays unverified in the absence of DNA. This CDR3 region has 13 residues. The germline CDR1 and CDR2 sequences are ENHRY and SYGVKD. CDR3 region: CAISEGANQPQHF.